A selection of T cell receptor beta chains follows, all from one sample in a study of radiation and T cells in renal cell carcinoma. Some clones are missing from TCRdb's copy, which holds only in-frame ones; the method was immunoSEQ multiplex PCR. Among 15,000 to 17,000 clones listed, around 60% were seen once. The material sequenced was tumor tissue, taken from a patient whose treatment was nephrectomy without radiotherapy. The receptor set was obtained from a man aged 50 to 60 with renal cell carcinoma. The CDR3 runs from the conserved cysteine through the conserved F or W. D genes are given only for firm matches. For some rows the clone size is stated as once, few or many, or as a class when expanded; others skip it.

d_call j_call v_call clone_size cdr3_nt cdr3_aa
. TRBJ2-1 TRBV4-3 . TGCGCCAGCAGCCAAGATAGGGGTACAGGCTCCTACAATGAGCAGTTCTTC CASSQDRGTGSYNEQFF
. TRBJ2-5 TRBV5-1 . TGCGCCAGCAGCTTGGTAGGGAAAGAGACCCAGTACTTC CASSLVGKETQYF
TRBD2 TRBJ2-5 TRBV4-2 . TGTGCCAGCAGCCAAGATCCTAGCGGGGGGATTAAAGAGACCCAGTACTTC CASSQDPSGGIKETQYF
TRBD2 TRBJ2-1 TRBV5-6 few TGTGCCAGCAGCTTCCGGACTAGCAGCTCCTACAATGAGCAGTTCTTC CASSFRTSSSYNEQFF
. TRBJ2-7 TRBV29-1 . TGCAGCGTTGGGGCGGCGACGAGCTCCTACGAGCAGTACTTC CSVGAATSSYEQYF
TRBD1 TRBJ1-2 TRBV5-1 . TGCGCCAGCAGCTGGAGGGACAGGGTTGATGGCTACACCTTC CASSWRDRVDGYTF
. TRBJ2-2 TRBV7-9 few TGTGCCAGCAGCGCAGGGGCCGGGGAGCTGTTTTTT CASSAGAGELFF
. TRBJ2-1 TRBV7-9 . TGTGCCAGCAGCCCGGCCTACAATGAGCAGTTCTTC CASSPAYNEQFF
TRBD1 TRBJ1-1 TRBV11-1 few TGTGCCAGCAGCTTAGCGAGGATCGACAGGGTGAACACTGAAGCTTTCTTT CASSLARIDRVNTEAFF
TRBD1 TRBJ1-2 TRBV7-8 . TGTGCCAGCAGCCCTGGACAGGTTGGCTACACCTTC CASSPGQVGYTF
. TRBJ1-2 TRBV18 . TGTGCCAGCTCACCAAAAGGTGAACCCTACACCTTC CASSPKGEPYTF
. TRBJ1-1 TRBV11-1 . TGTGCCAGCAGACTTACAGGAGGGACTGAAGCTTTCTTT CASRLTGGTEAFF
. TRBJ2-2 TRBV6-1 . TGTGCCACCCAGGAGAACACCGGGGAGCTGTTTTTT CATQENTGELFF
. TRBJ1-4 TRBV6-5 . TGTGCCAGCAGCACAGGGATTAATGAAAAACTGTTTTTT CASSTGINEKLFF
. TRBJ1-2 TRBV4-2 . TGTGCCAGCAGCCCCCCAGGGGTTCATGGCTACACCTTC CASSPPGVHGYTF
TRBD1 TRBJ2-7 TRBV15 . TGTGCCACCACCGGGACAGGGGTCAAAGTCGGGAATTACGAGCAGTACTTC CATTGTGVKVGNYEQYF
TRBD1 TRBJ2-5 TRBV29-1 . TGCAGCGTTGCCGGGACAGGGAGGGAAGAGACCCAGTACTTC CSVAGTGREETQYF
TRBD1 TRBJ2-5 TRBV7-9 few TGTGCCAGTACCGACCCCGGGACAGCTCAAGAGACCCAGTACTTC CASTDPGTAQETQYF
. TRBJ1-2 TRBV7-2 . TGTGCCAGCAGCTTAGCGCGGGCAGTGGCTAACTATGGCTACACCTTC CASSLARAVANYGYTF
. TRBJ1-6 TRBV30 . TGTGCCTGGGTTTCTCTCGATGCGGGGAGGAATTCACCCCTCCACTTT CAWVSLDAGRNSPLHF
. TRBJ2-7 TRBV11-3 . TGTGCCAGCAGCCCATCCGGGACAAAAGACGAGCAGTACTTC CASSPSGTKDEQYF
. TRBJ2-1 TRBV10-3 . TGTGCCATCAGTGAAGCCGACGGAGGGCAGTTCTTC CAISEADGGQFF
. TRBJ2-2 TRBV5-6 . TGTGCCAGCAGCTTGAGTGGAGGCGCAAACACCGGGGAGCTGTTTTTT CASSLSGGANTGELFF
TRBD1 TRBJ1-2 TRBV6-5 medium-sized TGTGCCAGCAGTTCAGATAGACAGGGACGCTATGGCTACACCTTC CASSSDRQGRYGYTF
. TRBJ1-2 TRBV5-1 . TGCGCCAGCAGCTTGGAGAATTACTATGGCTACACCTTC CASSLENYYGYTF
TRBD1 TRBJ2-5 TRBV27 few TGTGCCAGCAGCCCCAGGGGGCTCAAACTCGAGACCCAGTACTTC CASSPRGLKLETQYF
. TRBJ2-7 TRBV5-6 . TGTGCCAGCAGCTTGTGGGGTTTTTCCTACGAGCAGTACTTC CASSLWGFSYEQYF
TRBD2 TRBJ2-7 TRBV27 medium-sized TGTGCCAGCAGTGAAATGACTAGCGGGAGGAAGTACGAGCAGTACTTC CASSEMTSGRKYEQYF
. TRBJ2-3 TRBV5-5 . TGTGCCAGCACCAAGAGGGGATTCACAGATACGCAGTATTTT CASTKRGFTDTQYF
TRBD1 TRBJ1-5 TRBV7-9 . TGTGCCAGCAGCCGAGGGCCGGGACAGGGGGCGAGGGGAAATCAGCCCCAGCATTTT CASSRGPGQGARGNQPQHF
. TRBJ1-1 TRBV25-1 few TGTGCCAGCAGTGGCTCCGGTTGGCTGGACGGGGCTGAAGCTTTCTTT CASSGSGWLDGAEAFF
TRBD1 TRBJ2-7 TRBV9 . TGTGCCAGCAGCCCAGTAGGGACAGGTACCTACGAGCAGTACTTC CASSPVGTGTYEQYF
. TRBJ2-7 TRBV5-6 . TGTGCCAGCAGACTCGACAAGACCTACGAGCAGTACTTC CASRLDKTYEQYF
. TRBJ1-5 TRBV7-8 . TGTGCCAGCAGCTTAGGGGCCCCCCGCCGGTTTGATCAGCCCCAGCATTTT CASSLGAPRRFDQPQHF
. TRBJ1-2 TRBV7-7 . TGTGCCAACAACCCTCCCGGCTTC CANNPPGF
. TRBJ1-2 TRBV6-5 large TGTGCCAGCACCACGGGGGTAAACGGCTACACCTTC CASTTGVNGYTF
. TRBJ1-6 TRBV5-4 . TGTGCCAGCAGGTACACCGGGGAGCTTAATTCACCCCTCCACTTT CASRYTGELNSPLHF
TRBD2 TRBJ2-3 TRBV4-3 . TGCGCCAGCAGCCAAGATCCTAGCGGGGGGGCGAAAGATACGCAGTATTTT CASSQDPSGGAKDTQYF
TRBD1 TRBJ1-6 TRBV6-5 . TGTGCCAGCAGGCAGGGGGCTGGTTCACCCCTCCACTTT CASRQGAGSPLHF
. TRBJ1-4 TRBV30 . TGTGCCTGGAGTGTACAGGACAAACTGTTTTTT CAWSVQDKLFF
TRBD2 TRBJ2-3 TRBV9 . TGTGCCAGCAGCGTAGTCGGGGGGGCGGGCACAGATACGCAGTATTTT CASSVVGGAGTDTQYF
TRBD1 TRBJ1-2 TRBV28 . TGTGCCAGCAGTTTATGGGTGACAGGGAACTATGGCTACACCTTC CASSLWVTGNYGYTF
TRBD1 TRBJ1-2 TRBV6-5 . TGTGCCAGCAGTTACGACAGGGCCCCTTGGGGCTACACCTTC CASSYDRAPWGYTF
. TRBJ2-3 TRBV7-8 . TGTGCCAGCAGCTTAGAGGAATCGAGGGGGAGCACAGATACGCAGTATTTT CASSLEESRGSTDTQYF
. TRBJ1-5 TRBV9 . TGTGCCAGCAGCCGTAGCGGGGGGGAAGGTCAGCCCCAGCATTTT CASSRSGGEGQPQHF